Listed here are 16 T cell receptor beta chains from one sample, sequenced in a study of spatial heterogeneity in lung cancer. TCRdb re-called the 5' RACE reads through MiXCR, storing one row per CDR3 protein. The profile shows 85,000 to 100,000 distinct CDR3 sequences, approximately 20% of them singletons. Time point given: blood at routine non-recurrence follow-up after resection. Sequences were derived from PBMCs, sampled at follow-up. The receptors here all came from a male donor with early-stage non-small cell lung cancer.

The rearrangement joins TRBV29-1 to TRBJ2-7; 7 positions agree with TRBD1. This CDR3 has 13 amino acids. J was trimmed by 3 bases and V by 6 bases; bases with no gene match: 8. Germline lookup yields CDR1 SQVTM and CDR2 ANQGSEA. CDR3 sequence: CSVSAGTVYEQYF. The CDR3 nucleotides are TGCAGCGTGTCCGCCGGGACAGTCTACGAGCAGTACTTC.

This clonotype was observed many times. This chain joins TRBV2 and TRBJ1-2, with a possible D match to TRBD1 (6 bases). The CDR3 covers 13 residues. Trimming cost V 4 bases and J 7 bases, with 13 bases left between them. Germline assignment: CDR1 SNHLY and CDR2 FYNNEI. The CDR3 region has the DNA TGTGCCAGCAGTGCCCAGGGGCTCGCTGGCTACACCTTC. It is translated as CASSAQGLAGYTF. Complete variable domain (other parts from reference TRBV2 and TRBJ1-2): EPEVTQTPSHQVTQMGQEVILRCVPISNHLYFYWYRQILGQKVEFLVSFYNNEISEKSEIFDDQFSVERPDGSNFTLKIRSTKLEDSAMYFCASSAQGLAGYTFGSGTRLTVV.

This clonotype was counted only a few times. J is TRBJ1-5 and V is TRBV29-1; TRBD1 aligns across 8 bases. This CDR3 has 13 residues. The germline gives CDR1 SQVTM, CDR2 ANQGSEA. Trimming removed 4 bases from V and 4 bases from J; junction bases left unmatched: 3. CDR3 nucleotides: TGCAGCGTTGGGGACAGGACTAATCAGCCCCAGCATTTT. It is translated as CSVGDRTNQPQHF.

The chain joins TRBV9 to TRBJ2-7; 7 bases align to TRBD2. This CDR3 is built from 14 residues. With 4 bases clipped from V and 0 bases from J, the junction kept 4 bases outside the gene matches. The germline V gene encodes CDR1 SGDLS and CDR2 YYNGEE. The CDR3 region has the DNA TGTGCCAGCAGCAGCCGGGACTACTCCTACGAGCAGTACTTC. Encoded protein: CASSSRDYSYEQYF.

This clonotype was counted ten times or more. The germline gene is not matched at one end of the junction; a read error may be the cause. The genes are TRBV12-3 or TRBV12-4 and TRBJ2-3, with 8 bases that match TRBD1. This CDR3 has 12 amino acids. CDR3 protein: CASSGTGQTHSF. Here the CDR3 DNA reads TGTGCCAGCAGTGGGACAGGCCAAACCCATTCTTTT.

This chain joins TRBV20-1 and TRBJ1-1, with 8 bases aligning to TRBD1. The CDR3 covers 14 residues. The V and J ends lost 6 bases and 1 base, in that order; junction bases with no gene match: 7. Germline-derived CDR1 and CDR2 are DFQATT and SNEGSKA (reference sequence). The CDR3 DNA follows: TGCAGTGCCCGTTTTGGGACAGGGAACACTGAAGCTTTCTTT. This sequence encodes CSARFGTGNTEAFF.

This clonotype was detected a few times. This sequence joins TRBV20-1 and TRBJ1-4; 10 nucleotides match TRBD1. The CDR3 runs 13 residues. Germline V gene lookup returns CDR1 DFQATT and CDR2 SNEGSKA (reference sequence). J was trimmed by 8 bases and V by 5 bases; bases with no gene match: 5. CDR3 coding DNA: TGCAGTGCTCGACAGGGGGCGAGGGAAAAACTGTTTTTT. This encodes CSARQGAREKLFF.

This clonotype was detected only a few times. The chain couples TRBV20-1 to TRBJ2-1, with TRBD2 identical over 13 bases. The CDR3 consists of 15 residues. CDR1 DFQATT and CDR2 SNEGSKA come from the germline V gene (reference sequence). V was pared by 6 bases and J by 8 bases, with 10 bases of the junction left unmatched. The CDR3 spells CSAPRTSGRWDEQFF. CDR3 nucleotides: TGCAGTGCACCCCGGACTAGCGGGAGATGGGATGAGCAGTTCTTC.

This clonotype was recorded a few times. The chain is built from TRBV20-1 and TRBJ2-5; TRBD1 matches at 7 bases. The CDR3 runs 14 residues. Germline values: CDR1 DFQATT, CDR2 SNEGSKA (reference sequence). Trimming at V came to 3 bases and at J to 5 bases, leaving 9 bases not matched to a gene. The DNA for the CDR3 is TGCAGTGCTAGCACAGGGGCGAACGGGGAGACCCAGTACTTC. Residues: CSASTGANGETQYF.

This clonotype was counted between two and nine times. The DNA for the CDR3 is TGCAGTGCTAGAGGTCAGGGGACCTACGAGCAGTACTTC. It is translated as CSARGQGTYEQYF. The chain carries TRBV20-1 and TRBJ2-7; weak D call: TRBD1 (6 bases). The CDR3 runs 13 residues. Trimming took 1 base from V and 2 from J, leaving 9 bases between them. CDR1 is DFQATT and CDR2 is SNEGSKA in the germline V gene (reference sequence).

This clonotype was counted only a few times. The chain uses TRBV23-1 and TRBJ2-5, with D perhaps matching TRBD1 (5 bases). TRBV23-1 is placed among ORFs of uncertain function. The CDR3 totals 15 residues. V was shortened by 0 bases and J by 7 bases, with 15 bases between the two germline ends. The CDR3 spells CASSQSLGRQGTQYF. Here the CDR3 DNA reads TGCGCCAGCAGTCAATCCCTCGGACGGCAGGGGACCCAGTACTTC.

The chain joins TRBV12-3 or TRBV12-4 to TRBJ2-1, with TRBD2 identical over 8 bases. The ends lost 2 bases at V and 7 bases at J; junction bases unmatched: 7. This CDR3 region has 15 residues. CDR3 loop: CASSLFTAGGNEQFF. The CDR3 DNA reads as TGTGCCAGCAGTTTATTCACGGCGGGGGGAAATGAGCAGTTCTTC.

The chain uses TRBV15 and TRBJ2-3; 8 bases fit TRBD2. The CDR3 is made up of 15 amino acids. The germline V gene encodes CDR1 LNHNV and CDR2 YYDKDF (reference sequence). J was trimmed by 2 bases and V by 9 bases; bases with no gene match: 10. CDR3 in amino acids: CATKSQREYTDTQYF. Here the CDR3 DNA reads TGTGCCACGAAATCACAGCGGGAGTACACAGATACGCAGTATTTT.

This clonotype was detected many times. The V call is TRBV24-1, the J call TRBJ2-1; no clear D. Trimming shortened V by 4 bases and J by 6 bases, and 12 bases separated the two germline ends. The CDR3 runs 14 residues. The germline CDR1 and CDR2 sequences are KGHDR and SFDVKD. The CDR3 spells CATSDPGRINEQFF. CDR3 coding DNA: TGTGCCACCAGTGACCCTGGACGGATCAATGAGCAGTTCTTC.

This clonotype has more than one count but fewer than ten. V and J are TRBV20-1 and TRBJ2-1; 10 nucleotides agree with TRBD2. CDR3 length: 14 amino acids. Unmatched junction bases numbered 8, after V lost 6 bases and J lost 6 bases. Per the germline V gene, CDR1 is DFQATT and CDR2 is SNEGSKA (reference sequence). Here the CDR3 reads CSAQGLAIANEQFF. In nucleotides, the CDR3 is TGCAGTGCCCAGGGACTAGCGATAGCCAATGAGCAGTTCTTC.

The rearrangement uses TRBV19 and TRBJ2-2; D might be TRBD1 (6 bases). CDR3 size: 14 residues. Germline V gene lookup returns CDR1 LNHDA and CDR2 SQIVND (reference sequence). Trimming removed 7 bases at V and 5 bases at J, with 14 bases between. The CDR3 DNA reads as TGTGCCAGTACGCTCCAGGGGATAACCGGGGAGCTGTTTTTT. Encoded protein: CASTLQGITGELFF.